The source of this TCR beta chain is a study of T cells in Graves' hyperthyroidism and ophthalmopathy. The V end was cut by 4 bases, the J end by 5 bases, with 6 bases between. From germline, CDR1 is SEHNR and CDR2 FQNEAQ (reference sequence). The CDR3 extends over 11 amino acids. The sample holds many counts of this clonotype. RNA transcripts provided the source from which TCR beta CDR3 regions were amplified. A first-round RT-PCR of the TCR CDR3 used the HTBI primer set. TCRdb recomputed calls from the multiplex PCR reads with MiXCR, one row per CDR3 protein. The sample records about 840,000 distinct CDR3 sequences, 38% being singletons.

The sequenced sample was blood. This clonotype originated in a man aged 18 to 35 with Graves' hyperthyroidism. The J gene is TRBJ2-7, the V gene TRBV7-9; D gene unclear. The CDR3 coding sequence is TGTGCCAGCAGCTCGACGGACGAGCAGTACTTC. This translates into CASSSTDEQYF.